The clone carrying this T cell receptor (beta chain) occurred once. The data were taken from a study of blood T cell repertoires in COVID-19. Some clones are missing from TCRdb's copy, which holds only in-frame ones; the method was immunoSEQ multiplex PCR. Found here are 260,000 or so clones, 65% to 90% of them singletons; the top ten hold around 15%. The CDR3 consists of 15 residues. V gave up 0 bases and J gave up 7 bases; unmatched junction bases: 5. Germline loops: CDR1 MGHRA, CDR2 YSYEKL. The material sequenced was PBMCs or T cells enriched from blood (not recorded which). The TCR originated in a young man who had recovered from COVID-19. The chain joins TRBV4-1 to TRBJ2-7; 11 bases map to TRBD1. CDR3 bases: TGCGCCAGCAGCCAAGACGGACAGGGGGCGGAGGAGCAGTACTTC. It translates to CASSQDGQGAEEQYF.